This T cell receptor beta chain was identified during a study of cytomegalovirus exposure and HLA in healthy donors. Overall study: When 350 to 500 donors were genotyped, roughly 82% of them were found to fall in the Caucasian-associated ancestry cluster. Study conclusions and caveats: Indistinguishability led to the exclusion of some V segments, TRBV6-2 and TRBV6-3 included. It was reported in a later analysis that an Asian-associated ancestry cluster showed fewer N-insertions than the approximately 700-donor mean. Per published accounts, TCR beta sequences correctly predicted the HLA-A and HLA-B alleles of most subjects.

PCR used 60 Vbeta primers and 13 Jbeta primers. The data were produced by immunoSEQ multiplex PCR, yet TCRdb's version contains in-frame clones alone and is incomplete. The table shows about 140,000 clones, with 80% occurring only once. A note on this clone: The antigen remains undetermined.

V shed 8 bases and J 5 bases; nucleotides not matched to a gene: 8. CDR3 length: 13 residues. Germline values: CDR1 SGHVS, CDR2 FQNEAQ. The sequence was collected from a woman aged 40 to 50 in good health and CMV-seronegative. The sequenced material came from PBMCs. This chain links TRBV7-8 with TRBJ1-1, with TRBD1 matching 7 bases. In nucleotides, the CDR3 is TGTGCCAGCCAGCAGCAGGGGGGAACTGAAGCTTTCTTT. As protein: CASQQQGGTEAFF.